The 24 T cell receptor beta chains below come from one sample, sequenced in a study of PD-1 blockade in classical Hodgkin lymphoma (dated by TCRdb to between 2020 and 2021). The time point label, as the study defines it: cycle 4 day 1 (C4D1), after around six weeks of nivolumab. Every trial patient had relapsed after autologous stem cell transplantation, and cohorts A, B and C differed in prior brentuximab vedotin exposure. Libraries came from the immunoSEQ multiplex PCR assay. Here the immuneACCESS table is served through TCRdb, limited to in-frame sequences with V and J called. Missing clones are a known gap in these copies; in checked studies unresolved V genes cover under half, and the rest lacks a known reason. This sample comprises around 46,000 clones, 90% of them detected only once. The ten biggest clones cover about 14% of the sample. This sample comprised peripheral blood mononuclear cells (PBMCs), obtained before the fourth cycle of nivolumab. The receptors come from a human donor with classical Hodgkin lymphoma.

CDR3 in DNA: TGTGCCAGCAGCTTAACAGGGTATTCTGGAAACACCATATATTTT. Encoded protein: CASSLTGYSGNTIYF. This chain connects TRBV7-9 to TRBJ1-3, with a weak D call TRBD1 (6 bases). The CDR3 covers 15 residues. V was cut by 2 bases and J by 1 base, with 9 bases left in between. CDR1 SEHNR and CDR2 FQNEAQ come from the germline V gene (reference sequence).

By frequency in the sample, this clone is medium-sized. The chain joins TRBV6-5 to TRBJ1-2; 7 bases fit TRBD1. This CDR3 has 13 amino acids. Losses at the gene ends were 2 bases for V and 4 bases for J; bases not matched to a gene: 1. Germline CDR1 and CDR2: MNHEY and SVGAGI. CDR3: CASSYTGAYGYTF. CDR3 in DNA: TGTGCCAGCAGTTACACAGGGGCCTATGGCTACACCTTC.

This clone was detected only once. This chain links TRBV27 with TRBJ2-7; D perhaps matches TRBD2 (7 bases). Trimming cost V 3 bases and J 2 bases, with 11 bases left between them. Germline CDR1 and CDR2: MNHEY and SMNVEV (reference sequence). The CDR3 extends over 14 amino acids. The CDR3 DNA follows: TGTGCCAGCAGTTTTAGGGGGGGTGCCTACGAGCAGTACTTC. As protein: CASSFRGGAYEQYF.

The sample holds one count of this clone. This chain joins TRBV7-2 and TRBJ1-2; D is unresolved. The germline V and J ends were trimmed by 1 base and 7 bases, with 19 bases remaining between them. The CDR3 length is 16 residues. Germline CDR1 is SGHTA and CDR2 is FQGNSA. The CDR3 DNA is TGTGCCAGCAGCTTAGGGTCGTCCGGGGTGGTGATTGGCTACACCTTC. Its translation is CASSLGSSGVVIGYTF.

This chain joins TRBV19 and TRBJ2-7; D is perhaps TRBD2 (5 bases). This CDR3 has 13 residues. Germline CDR1 LNHDA, CDR2 SQIVND (reference sequence). The V gene lost 5 bases and the J gene lost 4 bases, with 12 bases spanning the gap. The CDR3 DNA reads as TGTGCCAGTAGTGCAACGGGATTTTACGAGCAGTACTTC. This gives the protein CASSATGFYEQYF.

As for this clone: The same CDR3 arises from other DNA sequences in this sample as well. V gene TRBV7-6 combines with J gene TRBJ2-3; D is perhaps TRBD1 or TRBD2 (5 bases each). This CDR3 has 15 amino acids. Trimming removed 0 bases from V and 3 bases from J, with 10 bases in between. CDR1 SGHVS and CDR2 FNYEAQ come from the germline V gene. The CDR3 loop reads CASSLAGVATDTQYF. The DNA of the CDR3 is TGTGCCAGCAGCTTAGCGGGGGTGGCTACAGATACGCAGTATTTT. The full variable domain, in which reference TRBV7-6 and TRBJ2-3 provide the parts outside the CDR3, is GAGVSQSPRYKVTKRGQDVALRCDPISGHVSLYWYRQALGQGPEFLTYFNYEAQQDKSGLPNDRFSAERPEGSISTLTIQRTEQRDSAMYRCASSLAGVATDTQYFGPGTRLTVL.

CDR3 nucleotides: TGTGCCAGCAGCCAAGATAAGGGCGAGCAGTACTTC. The encoded protein is CASSQDKGEQYF. The chain recombines TRBV4-2 with TRBJ2-7, with D unresolved. The ends were cut back, 0 bases at V and 6 bases at J, with 6 bases in the middle. CDR3 length equals 12 residues. The germline V gene encodes CDR1 LGHNA and CDR2 YNFKEQ.

The gene calls are TRBV4-2 and TRBJ2-3, with 16 positions matching TRBD2. The germline CDR1 and CDR2 sequences are LGHNA and YNFKEQ. CDR3 length equals 18 residues. The V gene end was trimmed by 3 bases and the J gene end by 5 bases; junction bases not matched to a gene: 8. Written as DNA, the CDR3 is TGTGCCAGCAGCCAGGATGGGACTAGCGGGAGGGCCGAAGATACGCAGTATTTT. Its protein product is CASSQDGTSGRAEDTQYF.

The V gene is TRBV27, the J gene TRBJ2-7, with 7 bases identical to TRBD2. The CDR3 extends over 14 amino acids. CDR1 and CDR2 from the germline V gene are MNHEY and SMNVEV (reference sequence). J gave up 0 bases and V 3 bases, and 2 bases lay outside the gene matches. CDR3 amino acids: CASSFGGSSYEQYF. The CDR3 nucleotides read TGTGCCAGCAGTTTCGGGGGGTCCTCCTACGAGCAGTACTTC.

This clone appeared a few times. J is TRBJ2-1 and V is TRBV14; 12 bases map to TRBD1. The CDR3 consists of 18 residues. Germline V lookup: CDR1 SGHDN, CDR2 FVKESK. V lost 6 bases and J lost 9; bases outside the gene matches: 18. The CDR3 region is CASSRRDRGRSGTVEQFF. In DNA form, the CDR3 reads TGTGCCAGCAGTCGCCGGGACAGGGGGCGTAGCGGGACGGTTGAGCAGTTCTTC.

This clone was observed a single time. This chain uses TRBV5-6 with TRBJ2-1; tentatively, D is TRBD1 (5 bases). The V end was cut by 0 bases, the J end by 6 bases, with 10 bases between. The CDR3 loop spans 14 amino acids. Per germline, CDR1 SGHDT and CDR2 YYEEEE. The CDR3 is CASSLGVQGNEQFF. As DNA, the CDR3 is TGTGCCAGCAGCTTGGGGGTCCAGGGCAATGAGCAGTTCTTC. Together with reference TRBV5-6 and TRBJ2-1, the CDR3 gives the full variable domain: DAGVTQSPTHLIKTRGQQVTLRCSPKSGHDTVSWYQQALGQGPQFIFQYYEEEERQRGNFPDRFSGHQFPNYSSELNVNALLLGDSALYLCASSLGVQGNEQFFGPGTRLTVL.

This clone has only a few counts. This sample includes further DNA sequences coding for the same CDR3. The rearrangement joins TRBV19 to TRBJ1-2, with TRBD1 matching over 9 bases. Germline V lookup: CDR1 LNHDA, CDR2 SQIVND (reference sequence). The CDR3 extends over 13 amino acids. Trimming took 6 bases from V and 6 from J; bases not matched to a gene: 5. The CDR3 DNA follows: TGTGCCAGTAGCACAACAGGGGGCGATGGCTACACCTTC. It yields the protein CASSTTGGDGYTF.

This chain links TRBV28 with TRBJ2-3; 9 bases align to TRBD2. The ends lost 7 bases at V and 4 bases at J; junction bases unmatched: 9. This CDR3 has 15 residues. Germline CDR1 reads MDHEN; CDR2 reads SYDVKM. The CDR3 region is CASTPAGGWADTQYF. For the CDR3, the DNA is TGTGCCAGCACGCCCGCGGGGGGGTGGGCAGATACGCAGTATTTT.

The V gene is TRBV4-1, the J gene TRBJ2-7, with D hard to call. Germline-derived CDR1 and CDR2 are MGHRA and YSYEKL. The CDR3 covers 16 residues. V was trimmed by 4 bases and J by 2 bases, leaving 18 bases between them. The CDR3 protein is CASSPLGGRLTYEQYF. CDR3 nucleotides: TGCGCCAGCAGCCCGTTGGGCGGCCGGCTTACCTACGAGCAGTACTTC.

The chain recombines TRBV25-1 with TRBJ2-2; 11 bases fit TRBD2. Trimming removed 5 bases from V and 5 bases from J; junction bases left unmatched: 7. This CDR3 has 16 residues. Germline CDR1 is MGHDK and CDR2 is SYGVNS. This CDR3 is CASSTRTSGRTGELFF. The CDR3 region has the DNA TGTGCCAGCAGTACCCGGACTAGCGGGCGAACCGGGGAGCTGTTTTTT.

CDR3 sequence (DNA): TGTGCCAGCAGCTTATCCCCGGTCGAGCAGTACTTC. It yields the protein CASSLSPVEQYF. V gene TRBV11-3 combines with J gene TRBJ2-7, with D unclear. The ends were cut back, 2 bases at V and 6 bases at J, with 8 bases in the middle. Germline CDR1 and CDR2: SGHNT and YENEEA. This CDR3 comprises 12 residues.

The chain joins TRBV9 to TRBJ2-7; tentative D call: TRBD1 (5 bases). Trimming stripped 0 bases from V and 4 bases from J, with 8 bases between. Germline loops: CDR1 SGDLS, CDR2 YYNGEE. The CDR3 sequence is 13 residues long. CDR3: CASSVEGRYEQYF. CDR3 in DNA: TGTGCCAGCAGCGTAGAGGGGCGGTACGAGCAGTACTTC.

This chain connects TRBV7-6 to TRBJ2-2; D remains ambiguous. Trimming stripped 1 base from V and 1 base from J, with 7 bases between. CDR3 size: 15 residues. Germline V lookup: CDR1 SGHVS, CDR2 FNYEAQ. The CDR3 loop reads CASSLERRNTGELFF. CDR3 DNA sequence: TGTGCCAGCAGCTTAGAGCGAAGGAACACCGGGGAGCTGTTTTTT.

The J gene is TRBJ1-2, the V gene TRBV28; tentative D call: TRBD1 (6 bases). The V and J ends lost 3 bases and 1 base respectively, with 12 bases between them. This CDR3 spans 15 amino acids. Germline loops: CDR1 MDHEN, CDR2 SYDVKM. The CDR3 DNA reads TGTGCCAGCAGTTTGGGGGGCCAGCTTAACTATGGCTACACCTTC. Translating it yields CASSLGGQLNYGYTF.

The rearrangement links TRBV6-6 to TRBJ1-1; weak D call: TRBD1 (5 bases). CDR3 length equals 15 residues. Germline assignment: CDR1 MNHNY and CDR2 SVGAGI (reference sequence). Trimming stripped 6 bases from V and 1 base from J, with 15 bases between. The CDR3 is CASRGTPGTNTEAFF. CDR3 DNA sequence: TGTGCCAGCAGAGGGACCCCCGGGACGAACACTGAAGCTTTCTTT.

This chain uses TRBV9 with TRBJ2-5, with D possibly TRBD2 on 5 matching bases. The length of the CDR3 is 14 residues. The germline CDR1 and CDR2 sequences are SGDLS and YYNGEE. Deletions cut 2 bases from V and 2 bases from J, with 10 bases between. CDR3 in DNA: TGTGCCAGCAGCGTCCCGGGATATCAAGAGACCCAGTACTTC. Protein product: CASSVPGYQETQYF.

This chain joins TRBV10-3 and TRBJ2-7; a possible D gene is TRBD2 (9 bases). CDR3 size: 15 residues. Germline V lookup: CDR1 ENHRY, CDR2 SYGVKD. V lost 4 bases and J lost 5, with 18 bases in between. The CDR3 sequence: CAISGPLAGQDEQYF. In nucleotides, the CDR3 is TGTGCCATCAGTGGGCCCCTAGCGGGACAGGACGAGCAGTACTTC.

The J gene is TRBJ2-1, the V gene TRBV9; D may be TRBD1 (6 bases). This CDR3 is 14 amino acids long. Germline CDR1 is SGDLS and CDR2 is YYNGEE. Trimming shortened V by 3 bases and J by 4 bases, and 11 bases separated the two germline ends. CDR3 amino acids: CASSEGTHYNEQFF. In DNA form, the CDR3 reads TGTGCCAGCAGCGAAGGGACACATTACAATGAGCAGTTCTTC.

This sequence joins TRBV29-1 and TRBJ2-7; D gene ambiguous. CDR1 and CDR2 from the germline V gene are SQVTM and ANQGSEA. The CDR3 extends over 15 amino acids. The V gene lost 4 bases and the J gene lost 2 bases, with 18 bases spanning the gap. The CDR3 sequence is CSVVDSGLPPYEQYF. The DNA of the CDR3 is TGCAGCGTTGTAGACTCTGGGTTACCCCCCTACGAGCAGTACTTC.